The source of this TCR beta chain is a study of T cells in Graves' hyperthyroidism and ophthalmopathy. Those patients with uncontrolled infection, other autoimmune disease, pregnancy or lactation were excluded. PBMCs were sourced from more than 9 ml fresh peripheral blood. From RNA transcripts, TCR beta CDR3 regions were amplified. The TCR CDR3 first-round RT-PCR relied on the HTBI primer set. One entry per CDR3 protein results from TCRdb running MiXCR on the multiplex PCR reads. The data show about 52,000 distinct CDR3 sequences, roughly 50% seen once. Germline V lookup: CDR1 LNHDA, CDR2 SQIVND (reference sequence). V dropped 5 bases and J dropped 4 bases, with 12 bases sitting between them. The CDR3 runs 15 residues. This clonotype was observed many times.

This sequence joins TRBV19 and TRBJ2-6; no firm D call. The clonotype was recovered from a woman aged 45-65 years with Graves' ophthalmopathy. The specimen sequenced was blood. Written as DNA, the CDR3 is TGTGCCAGTAGTTCCTCGTTCGTGGGGGCCAACGTCCTGACTTTC. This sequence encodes CASSSSFVGANVLTF.